This T cell receptor (beta chain) was found in a study of early T cells in non-severe SARS-CoV-2 infection. As for the study in general: The sequenced material was bulk RNA from unsorted whole blood, and its chains were unpaired.

This clonotype came up many times. No antigen is known for it. Unique molecular identifiers (one per individual cDNA molecule) were attached. TCRdb processed the 5' RACE reads anew with MiXCR; each CDR3 protein has one entry. This table has 65,000 to 75,000 distinct CDR3 sequences, around 13% appearing once. Study-wide results and caveats: Anti-spike CD8 responses were favored in VDJdb matching, and private and CD4 specificities were missed.

V was pared by 6 bases and J by 1 base, with 15 bases between. The CDR3 runs to 16 residues. The germline V gene encodes CDR1 SNHLY and CDR2 FYNNEI. The sample taken for sequencing was whole blood. The receptor was derived from an adult who was a healthcare worker with PCR-confirmed SARS-CoV-2 infection or an uninfected control (not recorded which). V gene TRBV2 combines with J gene TRBJ1-4; no firm D call. CDR3 bases: TGTGCCAGCAGCGGCGGCCCCCGGGAAACTAATGAAAAACTGTTTTTT. Its protein product is CASSGGPRETNEKLFF.